This TCR beta chain was captured by sequencing in a study of cytotoxic CD8 clonotypes in ibrutinib-treated CLL. CDR3 size: 15 residues. From germline, CDR1 is SGHNT and CDR2 YENEEA. The ends were cut back, 0 bases at V and 0 bases at J, with 6 bases in the middle. The table came from immunoSEQ multiplex PCR; TCRdb's copy has only in-frame clones and leaves some out. The sample holds approximately 320,000 clones, roughly 70% seen once. The study's findings and limits: Rising at ibrutinib response, clonality subsequently fell back toward baseline at progression.

Remarks on this clone: Its antigen is not known.

Libraries of TCR beta were made from 1.5 to 2.5 micrograms of genomic DNA that came from cryopreserved PBMCs. The material sequenced was PBMCs, taken after 36 months of ibrutinib treatment. The chain has TRBV11-3 and TRBJ2-1; D call uncertain. This receptor was taken from a human donor with chronic lymphocytic leukemia. CDR3 DNA sequence: TGTGCCAGCAGCTTAGAAGGGTACTCCTACAATGAGCAGTTCTTC. It codes for CASSLEGYSYNEQFF.